This T cell receptor beta chain was documented in a study of T cells in Graves' hyperthyroidism and ophthalmopathy. Amplified TCR beta CDR3 regions came from RNA transcripts. The TCR CDR3 first-round RT-PCR relied on the HTBI primer set. Each CDR3 protein gets one entry after TCRdb re-called the multiplex PCR reads with MiXCR. The sample records roughly 500,000 distinct CDR3 sequences, about 45% being singletons. Exclusion followed for patients with uncontrolled infection, other autoimmune disease, pregnancy or lactation. Clinical symptoms, serum thyroxine and TRAb, thyroid ultrasound and orbital computed tomography were used for the diagnoses. About this clonotype itself: What it recognizes is unknown.

Trimming shortened V by 2 bases and J by 3 bases, and 13 bases separated the two germline ends. The CDR3 consists of 15 residues. Germline CDR1 reads SGHRS; CDR2 reads YFSETQ. The study, taken as a whole, reports: In the blood, most expanded thyroid clonotypes above 0.001 appeared as well.

The TCR originated in an adult woman with Graves' disease, either hyperthyroidism or ophthalmopathy (not recorded which). This chain joins TRBV5-1 and TRBJ2-3; D is perhaps TRBD1 or TRBD2 (5 bases each). Sequencing used peripheral blood or thyroid tissue (not recorded which). The CDR3 is CASSFGHPGTDTQYF. The CDR3, as DNA: TGCGCCAGCAGCTTCGGACACCCGGGGACAGATACGCAGTATTTT.